The sequence of this TCR beta chain was determined in a study of OX40 agonist ivuxolimab in advanced cancers. Study context: Patient treatment consisted of intravenous ivuxolimab administration every 2 weeks at 0.01 to 10 mg/kg. Melanoma, hepatocellular carcinoma, head and neck or renal cell cancer occurred in dose-escalation patients.

General study points: Relative to CD4+, CD8+ T cells held more expanded clones on average.

The protocol was immunoSEQ multiplex PCR, while the TCRdb copy is restricted to in-frame clones and leaves out a portion. The data contain tens of thousands of clones, under 90% of them singletons. About this clone itself: Its specificity is unknown.

The CDR3 spans 15 residues. Looked up from germline, CDR1 is SGHAT and CDR2 is FQNNGV. With 0 bases clipped from V and 6 bases from J, the junction kept 7 bases outside the gene matches. The chain joins TRBV11-2 to TRBJ1-1, with 7 bases identical to TRBD1. Sequenced material: CD4+ or CD8+ T cells sorted from blood, taken in a trial of the OX40 agonist ivuxolimab. The TCR originated in an adult with an advanced solid tumor such as melanoma, head and neck, liver or kidney cancer. The DNA for the CDR3 is TGTGCCAGCAGCTTAGAGACAGGGAGCCTTGCTGAAGCTTTCTTT. Translation: CASSLETGSLAEAFF.